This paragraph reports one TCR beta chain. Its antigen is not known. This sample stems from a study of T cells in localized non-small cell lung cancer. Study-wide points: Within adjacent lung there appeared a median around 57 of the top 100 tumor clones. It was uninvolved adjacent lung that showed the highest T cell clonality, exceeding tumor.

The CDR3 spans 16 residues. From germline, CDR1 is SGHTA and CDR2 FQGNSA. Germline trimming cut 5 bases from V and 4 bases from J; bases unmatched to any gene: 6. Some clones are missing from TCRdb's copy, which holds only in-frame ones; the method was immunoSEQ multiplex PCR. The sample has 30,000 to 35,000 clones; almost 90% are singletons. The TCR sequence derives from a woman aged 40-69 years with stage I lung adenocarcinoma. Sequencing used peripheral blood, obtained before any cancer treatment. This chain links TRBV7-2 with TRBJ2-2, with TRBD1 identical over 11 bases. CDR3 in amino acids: CASSTDRGLLTGELFF. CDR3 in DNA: TGTGCCAGCAGCACGGACAGGGGGCTCCTCACCGGGGAGCTGTTTTTT.